This TCR beta chain originates from a study of blood T cell repertoires in COVID-19. Sequencing was performed with immunoSEQ multiplex PCR; in TCRdb, only in-frame clones are kept and a portion is missing. The table lists 120,000 to 150,000 clones, approximately 80% of them singletons. CDR3 length: 17 amino acids. Germline V gives CDR1 SGHTA, CDR2 FQGTGA. J was trimmed by 10 bases and V by 0 bases; bases with no gene match: 12. Sequencing input: PBMCs or T cells enriched from blood (not recorded which). The TCR sequence derives from a man aged 50 to 60 in a cohort exposed to, infected with or recovered from COVID-19 (not recorded which). The chain joins TRBV7-3 to TRBJ2-1; 10 bases fit TRBD2. The CDR3 is CASSLTPPQLAGDEQFF. CDR3 DNA: TGTGCCAGCAGCTTAACCCCGCCGCAGCTAGCGGGAGACGAGCAGTTCTTC.